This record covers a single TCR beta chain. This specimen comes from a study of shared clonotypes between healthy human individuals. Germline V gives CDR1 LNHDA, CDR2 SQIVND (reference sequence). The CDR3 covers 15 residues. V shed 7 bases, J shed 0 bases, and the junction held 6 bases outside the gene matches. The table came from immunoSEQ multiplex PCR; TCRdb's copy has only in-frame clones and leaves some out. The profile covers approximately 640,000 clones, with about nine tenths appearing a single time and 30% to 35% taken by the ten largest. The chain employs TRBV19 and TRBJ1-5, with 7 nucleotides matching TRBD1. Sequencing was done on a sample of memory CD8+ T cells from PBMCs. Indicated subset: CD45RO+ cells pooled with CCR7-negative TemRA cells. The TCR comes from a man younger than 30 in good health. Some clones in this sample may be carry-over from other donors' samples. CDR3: CASTDRPYSNQPQHF. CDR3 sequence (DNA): TGTGCCAGTACGGACAGGCCTTATAGCAATCAGCCCCAGCATTTT.